Following are 30 T cell receptor beta chains from one sample sequenced in a study of PD-1 blockade in classical Hodgkin lymphoma. Every patient was affected by relapse after autologous stem cell transplantation, while exposure to brentuximab vedotin was not uniform. Generated by immunoSEQ multiplex PCR, the TCRdb table keeps only in-frame clones and is missing some. The sample carries 29,000 or so clones, 70% to 75% recorded once. The sequencing here drew on peripheral blood mononuclear cells (PBMCs), taken before the second cycle of nivolumab. These receptors all stem from a human donor with classical Hodgkin lymphoma.

CDR3 bases: TGTGCCAGCAGCGTAGGGTCAGGGGTCTCCTACAATGAGCAGTTCTTC. Protein sequence: CASSVGSGVSYNEQFF. The chain links TRBV9 to TRBJ2-1; weak D call: TRBD1 (6 bases). V gave up 0 bases and J gave up 0 bases, with 10 bases separating them. Germline V gives CDR1 SGDLS, CDR2 YYNGEE. The CDR3 consists of 16 residues. Filled out from reference TRBV9 and TRBJ2-1, the complete variable domain reads DSGVTQTPKHLITATGQRVTLRCSPRSGDLSVYWYQQSLDQGLQFLIQYYNGEERAKGNILERFSAQQFPDLHSELNLSSLELGDSALYFCASSVGSGVSYNEQFFGPGTRLTVL.

The chain employs TRBV10-3 and TRBJ2-1; no reliable D call. This CDR3 has 16 amino acids. Trimming took 0 bases from V and 5 from J, leaving 14 bases between them. Germline V gene data show CDR1 as ENHRY and CDR2 as SYGVKD. The CDR3 DNA follows: TGTGCCATCAGTGAGTCTGAAGGGAAAGGAGACAATGAGCAGTTCTTC. Protein: CAISESEGKGDNEQFF.

This chain joins TRBV9 and TRBJ2-1, with 8 bases identical to TRBD2. Germline trimming cut 4 bases from V and 4 bases from J; bases unmatched to any gene: 16. Germline lookup yields CDR1 SGDLS and CDR2 YYNGEE. The CDR3 covers 18 residues. The CDR3 sequence: CASSPVPLAAITYNEQFF. The CDR3 DNA follows: TGTGCCAGCAGCCCGGTCCCACTAGCGGCGATCACTTACAATGAGCAGTTCTTC.

The rearrangement uses TRBV27 and TRBJ2-1; D is unclear. Between the trimmed V and J ends, which lost 2 bases and 5 bases, there was a span of 7 bases. In germline, CDR1 is MNHEY, CDR2 SMNVEV (reference sequence). The CDR3 runs to 13 residues. CDR3: CASSLQVNNEQFF. CDR3 coding DNA: TGTGCCAGCAGTTTACAGGTTAACAATGAGCAGTTCTTC.

This clone was detected a few times. This chain uses TRBV27 with TRBJ1-2; TRBD1 agrees at 8 bases. V lost 5 bases and J lost 5; bases outside the gene matches: 10. This CDR3 contains 15 residues. Germline V CDR1 and CDR2: MNHEY, SMNVEV (reference sequence). CDR3 protein: CASSPWTGKEYGYTF. The CDR3, as DNA: TGTGCCAGCAGTCCGTGGACAGGGAAAGAGTATGGCTACACCTTC.

The J gene is TRBJ2-4, the V gene TRBV2; 9 nucleotides align to TRBD2. Germline CDR1 and CDR2: SNHLY and FYNNEI. The CDR3 totals 16 residues. Trimming took 1 base from V and 8 from J; bases not matched to a gene: 9. CDR3 coding DNA: TGTGCCAGCAGTGAAGGTCTAGCGGGGTTTTTTGACATTCAGTACTTC. It specifies CASSEGLAGFFDIQYF. Drawing the rest from reference TRBV2 and TRBJ2-4, the complete variable domain is EPEVTQTPSHQVTQMGQEVILRCVPISNHLYFYWYRQILGQKVEFLVSFYNNEISEKSEIFDDQFSVERPDGSNFTLKIRSTKLEDSAMYFCASSEGLAGFFDIQYFGAGTRLSVL.

Notes on this clone: Being one base from a much bigger clone, this may be a read error. Other nucleotide sequences from this sample produce the same CDR3. The chain couples TRBV5-6 to TRBJ1-5, with TRBD1 as a possible D gene (5 bases). The CDR3 is made up of 15 amino acids. Germline lookup yields CDR1 SGHDT and CDR2 YYEEEE. The CDR3 protein is CASSLGQGPNQPQHF. The CDR3 DNA is TGTGCCAGCAGCTTGGGCCAGGGTCCAAATCAGCCTCAGCATTTT.

The table lists this clone with a few counts. The chain recombines TRBV5-1 with TRBJ1-2; 8 bases are a match to TRBD1. V dropped 6 bases and J dropped 2; count of bases not matched to a gene: 9. CDR1 and CDR2 (germline): SGHRS, YFSETQ. The CDR3 has 15 residues. In DNA form, the CDR3 reads TGCGCCAGCAACCCCGGGACAGGTCTGAACTATGGCTACACCTTC. It is translated as CASNPGTGLNYGYTF.

This clone is deemed medium-sized. This sequence joins TRBV19 and TRBJ2-3, with D unresolved. CDR1 and CDR2 from the germline V gene are LNHDA and SQIVND (reference sequence). Trimming left V 3 bases short and J 7 bases short, with 8 bases between. There are 12 residues in the CDR3. CDR3 sequence (DNA): TGTGCCAGTAGTATTGGTTTATATACGCAGTATTTT. Its translation: CASSIGLYTQYF.

The chain combines TRBV4-1 with TRBJ1-3; no reliable D call. The germline CDR1 and CDR2 sequences are MGHRA and YSYEKL. The CDR3 covers 18 residues. Trimming stripped 1 base from V and 3 bases from J, with 19 bases between. CDR3 nucleotides: TGCGCCAGCAGCCAAGTAGATATGGGTTTTCTACATGGAAACACCATATATTTT. It is translated as CASSQVDMGFLHGNTIYF.

The chain carries TRBV6-5 and TRBJ1-4, with D tentatively TRBD1 (6 bases). This CDR3 comprises 14 residues. Looked up from germline, CDR1 is MNHEY and CDR2 is SVGAGI. V lost 5 bases, J lost 0 bases, and 7 bases lay in between. CDR3 bases: TGTGCCAGCAGTAGGACAGCAACTAATGAAAAACTGTTTTTT. This codes for CASSRTATNEKLFF.

The V gene is TRBV19, the J gene TRBJ2-5; no firm D call. Germline V lookup: CDR1 LNHDA, CDR2 SQIVND (reference sequence). V lost 0 bases and J 5 bases, leaving 4 bases between the germline ends. The CDR3 is 12 residues long. CDR3 amino acids: CASSIDYETQYF. The CDR3 nucleotides are TGTGCCAGTAGTATAGATTACGAGACCCAGTACTTC.

This clone is deemed medium-sized (0.01 to 0.1%). The rearrangement joins TRBV6-1 to TRBJ1-2; D not resolved. V was clipped by 4 bases and J by 4 bases, with 13 bases between them. The CDR3 totals 14 residues. The V gene's germline CDR1 is MNHNS and CDR2 SASEGT. Written as DNA, the CDR3 is TGTGCCAGCAGTGCGGGCGGGATCCTCTATGGCTACACCTTC. Translated: CASSAGGILYGYTF.

The V call is TRBV10-3, the J call TRBJ2-2, with D possibly being TRBD2 (6 bases). V was shortened by 10 bases and J by 5 bases, with 14 bases between the two germline ends. There are 13 residues in the CDR3. In germline, CDR1 is ENHRY, CDR2 SYGVKD. For the CDR3, the DNA is TGTGCCACCCGGGAGTTTCGGACCGGGGAGCTGTTTTTT. Encoded protein: CATREFRTGELFF.

This clone was detected only once. This chain joins TRBV19 and TRBJ1-3; tentatively, D is TRBD1 (6 bases). Germline CDR1 LNHDA, CDR2 SQIVND (reference sequence). V was trimmed by 7 bases and J by 3 bases, leaving 13 bases between them. This CDR3 has 14 residues. This CDR3 is CASTPTGYGNTIYF. CDR3 nucleotides: TGTGCCAGTACCCCGACAGGCTATGGAAACACCATATATTTT.

The chain combines TRBV18 with TRBJ1-1; the match to TRBD1 covers 10 bases. Germline trimming cut 0 bases from V and 3 bases from J; bases unmatched to any gene: 1. The CDR3 spans 15 residues. Germline loops: CDR1 KGHSH, CDR2 LQKENI. The CDR3 is CASSPPGQGDTEAFF. CDR3 coding DNA: TGTGCCAGCTCACCACCCGGACAGGGGGACACTGAAGCTTTCTTT.

This chain joins TRBV30 and TRBJ2-7; the D gene is possibly TRBD2 (5 bases). Trimming left V 1 base short and J 7 bases short, with 14 bases between. Germline values: CDR1 GTSNPN, CDR2 SVGIG (reference sequence). This CDR3 region has 13 residues. In nucleotides, the CDR3 is TGTGCCTGGAGTGAGTCCGGGGTTGGAGAGCAGTACTTC. Translated, it gives CAWSESGVGEQYF.

The chain employs TRBV7-2 and TRBJ2-3; the match to TRBD2 covers 14 bases. V lost 2 bases and J lost 9; bases outside the gene matches: 10. The CDR3 runs to 17 residues. Germline CDR1 SGHTA, CDR2 FQGNSA. The DNA for the CDR3 is TGTGCCAGCAGCTTAACAGGACTAGCGGGGGGAGTGGGGACGCAGTATTTT. It is translated as CASSLTGLAGGVGTQYF.

V and J are TRBV10-3 and TRBJ2-1; TRBD2 is a possible D gene (7 bases). Trimming removed 7 bases at V and 4 bases at J, with 11 bases between. The CDR3 length is 13 residues. Germline CDR1 is ENHRY and CDR2 is SYGVKD. The chain's CDR3 is CAITEGGYNEQFF. The CDR3 DNA is TGTGCCATCACGGAGGGGGGGTACAATGAGCAGTTCTTC.

By sample share, this clone is medium-sized. The chain recombines TRBV4-1 with TRBJ1-1; D gene unclear. The germline V and J ends were trimmed by 0 bases and 0 bases, with 8 bases remaining between them. Germline loops: CDR1 MGHRA, CDR2 YSYEKL. The CDR3 totals 15 residues. The CDR3 DNA sequence: TGCGCCAGCAGCCAAGAACCGGCAGTGAACACTGAAGCTTTCTTT. Encoded protein: CASSQEPAVNTEAFF.

Only a few counts were recorded for this clone. The chain joins TRBV2 to TRBJ2-2; weak D call: TRBD1 (6 bases). V lost 4 bases and J 0 bases, leaving 12 bases between the germline ends. The CDR3 is 16 residues long. Germline V gene lookup returns CDR1 SNHLY and CDR2 FYNNEI. CDR3 sequence: CASSVRTDTNTGELFF. The CDR3 region has the DNA TGTGCCAGCAGTGTGCGGACAGATACGAACACCGGGGAGCTGTTTTTT.

This rearrangement joins TRBV7-9 to TRBJ2-3, with D possibly TRBD1 on 6 matching bases. Germline CDR1 and CDR2: SEHNR and FQNEAQ (reference sequence). The CDR3 has 15 amino acids. V was trimmed by 5 bases and J by 2 bases, leaving 14 bases between them. The CDR3 DNA reads TGTGCCAGCAGCCTGCCGGACAGCCCCACAGATACGCAGTATTTT. It yields the protein CASSLPDSPTDTQYF. The full variable domain, rest sourced from reference TRBV7-9 and TRBJ2-3, is DTGVSQNPRHKITKRGQNVTFRCDPISEHNRLYWYRQTLGQGPEFLTYFQNEAQLEKSRLLSDRFSAERPKGSFSTLEIQRTEQGDSAMYLCASSLPDSPTDTQYFGPGTRLTVL.

The CDR3 DNA is TGTGCCAGCAGCTCCCGCGTCTCAGGGGGCATGGATGAGCAGTTCTTC. As protein: CASSSRVSGGMDEQFF. The chain uses TRBV7-8 and TRBJ2-1; 8 nucleotides match TRBD1. Unmatched junction bases numbered 13, after V lost 4 bases and J lost 8 bases. Germline V lookup: CDR1 SGHVS, CDR2 FQNEAQ. The CDR3 sequence is 16 residues long.

The CDR3: CATSGLLISGANVLTF. The CDR3 nucleotides read TGTGCCACCTCAGGGCTCCTAATCTCTGGGGCCAACGTCCTGACTTTC. The V gene is TRBV19, the J gene TRBJ2-6, with D tentatively TRBD1 (5 bases). CDR1 is LNHDA, CDR2 SQIVND, per germline (reference sequence). V lost 10 bases, J lost 0 bases, and 16 bases lay in between. This CDR3 spans 16 amino acids.

This clone was seen a few times. The chain combines TRBV18 with TRBJ1-1; 7 nucleotides line up with TRBD1. CDR3 length equals 18 residues. Germline assignment: CDR1 KGHSH and CDR2 LQKENI. The junction had 13 bases not matched to a gene; V was cut back by 3 bases and J by 0 bases. CDR3 bases: TGTGCCAGCTCACCGAATTCCCGACAGGGTACAATGAACACTGAAGCTTTCTTT. Encoded protein: CASSPNSRQGTMNTEAFF.

V and J are TRBV6-5 and TRBJ2-7; weak D call: TRBD2 (5 bases). Germline V gives CDR1 MNHEY, CDR2 SVGAGI. V was pared by 7 bases and J by 3 bases, with 13 bases between. The CDR3 runs 13 residues. The CDR3 nucleotides are TGTGCCAGCACCGACTACCTAGTCTACGAGCAGTACTTC. Its translation: CASTDYLVYEQYF.

The chain's CDR3 is CASSQVTETNYGYTF. DNA for the CDR3: TGTGCCAGCAGCCAAGTGACGGAGACTAACTATGGCTACACCTTC. The chain employs TRBV4-2 and TRBJ1-2; D is ambiguous. The CDR3 contains 15 residues. The V end lost 1 base, the J end lost 0 bases, and 9 bases lay between the germline ends. CDR1 is LGHNA and CDR2 is YNFKEQ in the germline V gene.

This clone has just one count. The rearrangement joins TRBV19 to TRBJ2-2; D call uncertain. V dropped 3 bases and J dropped 7 bases, with 12 bases sitting between them. This CDR3 is 14 amino acids long. Per the germline V gene, CDR1 is LNHDA and CDR2 is SQIVND (reference sequence). The CDR3 nucleotides read TGTGCCAGTAGTATCACGGCCAACGGCGGGGAGCTGTTTTTT. This gives the protein CASSITANGGELFF.

The chain is built from TRBV4-2 and TRBJ1-2, with no clear D. Deletions cut 0 bases from V and 8 bases from J, with 13 bases between. The V gene's germline CDR1 is LGHNA and CDR2 YNFKEQ. CDR3 length equals 14 residues. The CDR3 nucleotides read TGTGCCAGCAGCCAAGATCGGGGAGGAGAGGGCTACACCTTC. It specifies CASSQDRGGEGYTF.

J is TRBJ1-5 and V is TRBV6-6; no clear D gene. Germline lookup yields CDR1 MNHNY and CDR2 SVGAGI (reference sequence). V lost 7 bases, J lost 6 bases, and 19 bases lay in between. The CDR3 totals 15 residues. The CDR3 DNA sequence: TGTGCCAGCAAACCCGACGCGGAGGGAGGTCAGCCCCAGCATTTT. Translation gives CASKPDAEGGQPQHF.